The 29 T cell receptor beta chains given below trace back to one sample, sequenced in a study of identical twins. MiXCR, run by TCRdb on the 5' RACE reads, gives a single entry per CDR3 protein. The table includes around 250,000 distinct CDR3 sequences, 10% to 15% detected once. These sequences were also reported in another study, on yellow fever vaccine responses in identical twins.

Sequencing input: memory (CD45RO+) T cells sorted from blood. The receptor set was obtained from a woman under 30 in good health.

The table lists this clonotype with a few counts. This sequence joins TRBV6-2 or TRBV6-3 and TRBJ2-7; possibly TRBD2 for D (6 bases). CDR1 and CDR2 (germline): MNHEY, SVGEGT. The CDR3 has 13 residues. V lost 6 bases and J lost 5, with 14 bases in between. The CDR3 loop reads CASRTRGIDEQYF. The CDR3 nucleotides are TGTGCCAGCAGGACCCGGGGGATCGACGAGCAGTACTTC.

The chain combines TRBV18 with TRBJ2-1, with D possibly matching TRBD2 (6 bases). V was clipped by 0 bases and J by 9 bases, with 18 bases between them. The CDR3 sequence is 16 residues long. Germline V lookup: CDR1 KGHSH, CDR2 LQKENI. The CDR3 nucleotides are TGTGCCAGCTCACCACCGTCCAGACGGACTAACGGTGAGCAGTTCTTC. Translating it yields CASSPPSRRTNGEQFF.

This clonotype was seen only a few times. This sequence joins TRBV4-2 and TRBJ2-7, with 12 positions matching TRBD2. The germline gives CDR1 LGHNA, CDR2 YNFKEQ. CDR3 size: 18 residues. V dropped 0 bases and J dropped 1; count of bases not matched to a gene: 7. The CDR3 DNA is TGTGCCAGCAGCCAAGATGATTCGACTAGCGGGGGATCCTACGAGCAGTACTTC. Protein: CASSQDDSTSGGSYEQYF.

This clonotype was observed at least ten times. This chain connects TRBV29-1 to TRBJ2-1; perhaps D is TRBD1 or TRBD2 (7 bases each). V dropped 8 bases and J dropped 6 bases, with 26 bases sitting between them. The CDR3 totals 16 residues. CDR1 is SQVTM and CDR2 is ANQGSEA in the germline V gene. The CDR3 DNA follows: TGCAGCACCCGTCAGGGGGGGGCTAGCCTGAGCAATGAGCAGTTCTTC. Its protein is CSTRQGGASLSNEQFF.

The CDR3 DNA is TGTGCCAGCAGTTTATGGAAGGAGGCCTACGAGCAGTACTTC. Amino acids: CASSLWKEAYEQYF. The chain employs TRBV12-3 or TRBV12-4 and TRBJ2-7, with D perhaps TRBD2 (5 bases). The V gene lost 2 bases and the J gene lost 2 bases, with 10 bases spanning the gap. The CDR3 extends over 14 amino acids.

The chain combines TRBV20-1 with TRBJ2-1, with D tentatively TRBD1 (5 bases). The length of the CDR3 is 15 residues. The V gene's germline CDR1 is DFQATT and CDR2 SNEGSKA (reference sequence). V lost 2 bases and J 4 bases, leaving 15 bases between the germline ends. CDR3: CSARPDSDGYNEQFF. Here the CDR3 DNA reads TGCAGTGCTAGACCCGACAGCGACGGGTACAATGAGCAGTTCTTC.

The rearrangement joins TRBV18 to TRBJ1-3; D is undetermined. This CDR3 has 17 residues. Trimming took off 3 bases at V and 0 bases at J, with 15 bases between the two ends. Germline assignment: CDR1 KGHSH and CDR2 LQKENI. The CDR3 coding sequence is TGTGCCAGCTCACCCTCGGCCCAGGCCCTCTCTGGAAACACCATATATTTT. Translated: CASSPSAQALSGNTIYF.

Note on this clonotype: A much larger clone sits a single nucleotide away, making a read error possible. The chain links TRBV7-2 to TRBJ2-5; D possibly corresponds to TRBD1 (5 bases). CDR3 length: 15 amino acids. Per the germline V gene, CDR1 is SGHTA and CDR2 is FQGNSA. CDR3 loop: CASSPLTGSQGTQYF. The CDR3 nucleotides are TGTGCCAGCAGCCCGCTCACAGGATCACAAGGGACCCAGTACTTC.

This clonotype showed up many times. This sequence joins TRBV7-2 and TRBJ2-7; 9 positions match TRBD1. The germline CDR1 and CDR2 sequences are SGHTA and FQGNSA. There are 15 residues in the CDR3. V gave up 5 bases and J gave up 0 bases; unmatched junction bases: 5. The CDR3 sequence: CASSRATGGSYEQYF. As DNA, the CDR3 is TGTGCCAGCAGCAGGGCGACAGGGGGCTCCTACGAGCAGTACTTC.

The V gene is TRBV20-1, the J gene TRBJ2-7; TRBD1 aligns across 8 bases. Trimming took 6 bases from V and 4 from J; bases not matched to a gene: 11. The CDR3 covers 14 residues. The germline CDR1 and CDR2 sequences are DFQATT and SNEGSKA (reference sequence). CDR3 sequence: CSALDRERGYEQYF. In DNA form, the CDR3 reads TGCAGTGCGCTGGACAGGGAGCGAGGGTACGAGCAGTACTTC.

Ten or more counts support this clonotype. The chain carries TRBV12-3 or TRBV12-4 and TRBJ1-1, with D unresolved. The CDR3 is 13 amino acids. The ends were cut back, 3 bases at V and 1 base at J, with 6 bases in the middle. The CDR3 region is CASSFTENTEAFF. CDR3 nucleotide sequence: TGTGCCAGCAGTTTTACTGAGAACACTGAAGCTTTCTTT.

This clonotype was picked up a small number of times. The V gene is TRBV20-1, the J gene TRBJ2-7; D is perhaps TRBD1 (5 bases). This CDR3 has 14 residues. The germline V gene has CDR1 DFQATT and CDR2 SNEGSKA (reference sequence). Deletions cut 4 bases from V and 6 bases from J, with 19 bases between. The CDR3 here is CSAINMQGLVEQYF. Written as DNA, the CDR3 is TGCAGTGCTATCAATATGCAGGGCCTTGTCGAGCAGTACTTC.

The chain employs TRBV3-1 and TRBJ2-6, with D perhaps matching TRBD1 (6 bases). V was pared by 5 bases and J by 4 bases, with 18 bases between. CDR3 length equals 17 residues. Germline V CDR1 and CDR2: LGHDT, YNNKEL (reference sequence). The CDR3 is CASSKPVSGAGANVLTF. CDR3 sequence (DNA): TGTGCCAGCAGCAAACCGGTCTCAGGGGCAGGGGCCAACGTCCTGACTTTC. The full variable domain, rest sourced from reference TRBV3-1 and TRBJ2-6, is DTAVSQTPKYLVTQMGNDKSIKCEQNLGHDTMYWYKQDSKKFLKIMFSYNNKELIINETVPNRFSPKSPDKAHLNLHINSLELGDSAVYFCASSKPVSGAGANVLTFGAGSRLTVL.

The rearrangement uses TRBV7-9 and TRBJ2-7, with D hard to call. The CDR3 runs to 14 residues. V was clipped by 5 bases and J by 4 bases, with 15 bases between them. Germline CDR1 reads SEHNR; CDR2 reads FQNEAQ (reference sequence). Written as DNA, the CDR3 is TGTGCCAGCAGCCCATTAGTAGTTGATTACGAGCAGTACTTC. Protein: CASSPLVVDYEQYF.

This clonotype was seen a few times. CDR3: CASVRPLALAGRNNEQFF. The DNA of the CDR3 is TGCGCCAGCGTGAGACCCTTGGCACTAGCGGGAAGGAACAATGAGCAGTTCTTC. This chain links TRBV10-1 with TRBJ2-1; TRBD2 matches 10 bases. The CDR3 loop spans 18 amino acids. Unmatched junction bases numbered 18, after V lost 8 bases and J lost 5 bases. Germline assignment: CDR1 WNHNN and CDR2 SYGVQD (reference sequence).

The chain carries TRBV27 and TRBJ1-2; D is uncertain. Trimming cost V 2 bases and J 6 bases, with 10 bases left between them. The germline V gene has CDR1 MNHEY and CDR2 SMNVEV (reference sequence). This CDR3 has 13 amino acids. CDR3 nucleotide sequence: TGTGCCAGCAGTTTAAAAGGGTTACATGGCTACACCTTC. Amino acids: CASSLKGLHGYTF.

This clonotype was seen only a few times. The CDR3 does not close with the conserved phenylalanine or tryptophan, likely indicating a read error. The DNA is left out, because the CDR3 cannot be placed on it with certainty; the CDR3 is given as TCRdb lists it. This rearrangement joins TRBV19 to TRBJ2-7; TRBD1, the table's D call, lacks a check against the DNA. Germline V gene lookup returns CDR1 LNHDA and CDR2 SQIVND (reference sequence). The CDR3 totals 9 residues, both ends included. The CDR3: CASSPPQGA.

In this sample, this clonotype turned up many times. The chain is built from TRBV29-1 and TRBJ1-5; D gene ambiguous. V lost 4 bases to trimming and J lost 3 bases, with 10 bases between them. CDR3 length equals 13 residues. Germline CDR1 is SQVTM and CDR2 is ANQGSEA. CDR3 protein: CSVAGQSNQPQHF. In nucleotides, the CDR3 is TGCAGCGTTGCTGGCCAGTCCAATCAGCCCCAGCATTTT.

The J gene is TRBJ2-2, the V gene TRBV6-5; D remains unclear. This CDR3 comprises 16 residues. Trimming pared 2 bases from V and 0 bases from J, leaving 10 bases between. Germline-derived CDR1 and CDR2 are MNHEY and SVGAGI. Written as DNA, the CDR3 is TGTGCCAGCAGTTACGGCAAGTTTACGAACACCGGGGAGCTGTTTTTT. It encodes CASSYGKFTNTGELFF.

This clonotype was detected ten times or more. The J gene is TRBJ1-5, the V gene TRBV6-6; 8 positions agree with TRBD1. V was clipped by 7 bases and J by 4 bases; unmatched bases: 12. CDR1 is MNHNY and CDR2 is SVGAGI in the germline V gene (reference sequence). This CDR3 has 16 amino acids. The DNA for the CDR3 is TGTGCCAGCACCCGAATCCCAAGGACAGGGAATCAGCCCCAGCATTTT. This encodes CASTRIPRTGNQPQHF.

This clonotype occurred many times. V and J are TRBV9 and TRBJ1-2; D uncertain. The germline V gene has CDR1 SGDLS and CDR2 YYNGEE. The CDR3 totals 15 residues. Trimming removed 3 bases at V and 5 bases at J, with 17 bases between. CDR3 DNA sequence: TGTGCCAGCAGCGGGGGAAGTGGAGCGGTGTATGGCTACACCTTC. Translating gives CASSGGSGAVYGYTF. The full variable domain, completed using reference TRBV9 and TRBJ1-2, is DSGVTQTPKHLITATGQRVTLRCSPRSGDLSVYWYQQSLDQGLQFLIQYYNGEERAKGNILERFSAQQFPDLHSELNLSSLELGDSALYFCASSGGSGAVYGYTFGSGTRLTVV.

A few counts support this clonotype. V gene TRBV27 combines with J gene TRBJ2-7; the match to TRBD1 covers 11 bases. From germline, CDR1 is MNHEY and CDR2 SMNVEV (reference sequence). The trim removed 4 bases at V and 5 bases at J, leaving 4 bases unmatched. The CDR3 length is 14 residues. This chain's CDR3 is CASSWDRGSNEQYF. CDR3 DNA: TGTGCCAGCAGTTGGGACAGGGGGAGCAACGAGCAGTACTTC.

This clonotype showed up many times. This chain links TRBV7-2 with TRBJ2-1; TRBD1 matches 11 bases. Germline CDR1 reads SGHTA; CDR2 reads FQGNSA. Trimming at V came to 5 bases and at J to 8 bases, leaving 8 bases not matched to a gene. The CDR3 covers 15 residues. The DNA of the CDR3 is TGTGCCAGCAGCGACCGGGACAGGGGGATGTATGAGCAGTTCTTC. This sequence encodes CASSDRDRGMYEQFF.

The sample holds one count of this clonotype. A junction boundary mismatches the germline segment, possibly from a read error. V is TRBV3-1 and J is TRBJ2-6, with D maybe TRBD1 (6 bases). The length of the CDR3 is 15 residues. Germline V gives CDR1 LGHDT, CDR2 YNNKEL (reference sequence). CDR3 sequence: CATSLQGSGANVLTF. CDR3 bases: TGTGCCACCTCCTTACAGGGCTCTGGGGCAAACGTCCTGACTTTC.

The chain uses TRBV28 and TRBJ2-7, with a possible D match to TRBD2 (5 bases). The CDR3 spans 17 residues. Germline loops: CDR1 MDHEN, CDR2 SYDVKM. V lost 2 bases to trimming and J lost 2 bases, with 19 bases between them. CDR3 region: CASSLRAGRIGAYEQYF. CDR3 nucleotides: TGTGCCAGCAGTTTACGAGCCGGGCGAATCGGGGCCTACGAGCAGTACTTC.

This chain connects TRBV2 to TRBJ2-5, with TRBD1 matching over 10 bases. This CDR3 is 15 amino acids long. In germline, CDR1 is SNHLY, CDR2 FYNNEI. The trim removed 7 bases at V and 3 bases at J, leaving 8 bases unmatched. CDR3 sequence: CASKPPGQGKETQYF. The CDR3 DNA is TGTGCCAGCAAGCCCCCGGGACAGGGGAAAGAGACCCAGTACTTC.

The gene calls are TRBV27 and TRBJ2-7; D is uncertain. This CDR3 contains 10 residues. Per germline, CDR1 MNHEY and CDR2 SMNVEV (reference sequence). V was pared by 8 bases and J by 2 bases, with 4 bases between. CDR3 nucleotide sequence: TGTGCCAGCGGAGCCTACGAGCAGTACTTC. This translates into CASGAYEQYF.

This clonotype was seen more than once but under ten times. This chain connects TRBV6-2 or TRBV6-3 to TRBJ2-7; 12 bases are a match to TRBD2. The germline V gene has CDR1 MNHEY and CDR2 SVGEGT. The V gene end was trimmed by 6 bases and the J gene end by 0 bases; junction bases not matched to a gene: 6. This CDR3 region has 16 residues. In nucleotides, the CDR3 is TGTGCCAGCAGCCTGACTAGCGGGAGTCCCTCCTACGAGCAGTACTTC. Translated, it gives CASSLTSGSPSYEQYF.

The chain employs TRBV29-1 and TRBJ2-1; a possible D gene is TRBD1 (5 bases). CDR1 is SQVTM and CDR2 is ANQGSEA in the germline V gene. CDR3 size: 12 residues. The V end lost 6 bases, the J end lost 9 bases, and 15 bases lay between the germline ends. CDR3 residues: CSVGGQGSEQFF. In DNA form, the CDR3 reads TGCAGCGTCGGTGGTCAGGGCAGTGAGCAGTTCTTC.